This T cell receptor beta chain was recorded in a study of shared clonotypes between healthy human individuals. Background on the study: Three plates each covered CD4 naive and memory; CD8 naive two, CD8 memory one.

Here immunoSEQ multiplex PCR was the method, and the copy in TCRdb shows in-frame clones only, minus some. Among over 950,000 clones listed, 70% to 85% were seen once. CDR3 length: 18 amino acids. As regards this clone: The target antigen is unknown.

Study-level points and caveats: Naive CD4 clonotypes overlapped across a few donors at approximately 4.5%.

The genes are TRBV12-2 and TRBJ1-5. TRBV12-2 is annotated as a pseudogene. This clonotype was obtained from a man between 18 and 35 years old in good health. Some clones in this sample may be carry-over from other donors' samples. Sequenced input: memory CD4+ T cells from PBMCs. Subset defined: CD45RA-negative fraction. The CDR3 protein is CASRFSVWRGHSNQPQHF. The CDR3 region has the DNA TGTGCAAGTCGCTTTTCTGTCTGGAGGGGCCATAGCAATCAGCCCCAGCATTTT.